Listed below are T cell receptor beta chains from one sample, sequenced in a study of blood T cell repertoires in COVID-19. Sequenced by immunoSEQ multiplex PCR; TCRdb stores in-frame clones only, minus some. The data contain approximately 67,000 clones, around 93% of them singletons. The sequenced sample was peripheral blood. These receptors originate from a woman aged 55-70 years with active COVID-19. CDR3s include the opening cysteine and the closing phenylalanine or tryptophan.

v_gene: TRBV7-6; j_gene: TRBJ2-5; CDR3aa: CASSLDREETQYF
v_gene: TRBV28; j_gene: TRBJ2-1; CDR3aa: CASSSRPWDEQFF
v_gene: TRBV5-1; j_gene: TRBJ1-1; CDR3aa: CASSYREATEAFF
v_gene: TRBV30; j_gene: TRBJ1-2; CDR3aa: CAWTATYGYTF
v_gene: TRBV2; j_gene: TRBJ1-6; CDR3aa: CASNYDNSPLHF
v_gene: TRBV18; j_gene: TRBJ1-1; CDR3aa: CASSPSGGQAGEAFF
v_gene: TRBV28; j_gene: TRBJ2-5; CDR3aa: CASSLMGQGGTQYF
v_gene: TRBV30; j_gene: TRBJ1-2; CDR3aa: CASPGTGNYGYTF
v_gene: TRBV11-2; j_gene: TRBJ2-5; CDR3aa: CASSLAGVQETQYF
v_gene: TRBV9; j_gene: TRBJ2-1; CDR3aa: CASSVRGAGSWRETSYNEQFF
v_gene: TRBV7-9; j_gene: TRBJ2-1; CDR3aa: CASSVTPTRGEGFYNEQFF
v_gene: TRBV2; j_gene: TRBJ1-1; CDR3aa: CASSQDRGLTEAFF
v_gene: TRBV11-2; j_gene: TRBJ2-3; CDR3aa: CASSLVQGTDTQYF
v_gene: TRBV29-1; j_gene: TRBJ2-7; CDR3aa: CSVRQEYEQYF
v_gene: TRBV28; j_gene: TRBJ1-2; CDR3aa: CASSSIGTANYGYTF
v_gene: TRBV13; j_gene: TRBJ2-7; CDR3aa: CASRLAGGEQYF
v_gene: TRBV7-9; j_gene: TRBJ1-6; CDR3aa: CASSLARVYSPLHF
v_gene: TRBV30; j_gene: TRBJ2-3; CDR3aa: CASLGSDLNTQYF
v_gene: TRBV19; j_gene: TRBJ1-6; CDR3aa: CASSRQTGTGGSPLHF
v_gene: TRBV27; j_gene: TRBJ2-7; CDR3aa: CASSPGQTQVYEQYF
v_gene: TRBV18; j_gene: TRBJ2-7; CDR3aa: CASSPGTAFYEQYF
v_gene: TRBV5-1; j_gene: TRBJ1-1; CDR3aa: CASSLDRNTEAFF
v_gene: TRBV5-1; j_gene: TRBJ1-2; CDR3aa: CASSSGTGEDYGYTF
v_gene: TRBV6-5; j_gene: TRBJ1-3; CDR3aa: CASSSTGPVNTIYF
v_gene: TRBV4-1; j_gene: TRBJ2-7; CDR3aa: CASSQDADRVNYEQYF
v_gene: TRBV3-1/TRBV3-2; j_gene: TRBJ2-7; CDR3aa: CASSPDSSGRSIYEQYF
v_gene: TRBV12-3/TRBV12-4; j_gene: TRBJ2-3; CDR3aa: CASEGSTDTQYF
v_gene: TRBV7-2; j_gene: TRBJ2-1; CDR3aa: CASSLMASTIYNEQFF
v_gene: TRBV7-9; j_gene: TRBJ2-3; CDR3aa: CASSLVASGSTDTQYF
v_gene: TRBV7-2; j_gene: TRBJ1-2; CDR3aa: CASSPRYRVGFYGYTF
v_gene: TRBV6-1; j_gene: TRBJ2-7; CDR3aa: CASSEGKSSGNPYEQYF
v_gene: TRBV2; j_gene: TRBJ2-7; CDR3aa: CASRANSGRLYEQYF
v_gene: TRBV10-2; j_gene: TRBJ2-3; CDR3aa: CASSRTSGGSSTDTQYF
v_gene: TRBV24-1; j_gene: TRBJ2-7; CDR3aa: CATSDSGTGDYEQYF
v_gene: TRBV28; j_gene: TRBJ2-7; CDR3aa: CASSRYSYEQYF
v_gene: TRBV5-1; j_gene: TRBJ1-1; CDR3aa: CASSTTGMNTEAFF
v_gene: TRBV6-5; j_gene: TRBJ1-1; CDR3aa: CASARQRVNTEAFF
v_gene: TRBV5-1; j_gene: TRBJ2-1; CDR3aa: CASSFGGGSGSYNEQFF
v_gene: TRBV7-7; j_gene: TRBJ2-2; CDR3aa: CASSLAPGGQNTGELFF
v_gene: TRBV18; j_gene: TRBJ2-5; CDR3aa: CASSPDSGGDQETQYF
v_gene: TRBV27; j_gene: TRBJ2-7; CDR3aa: CASSYSTSGSDEQYF
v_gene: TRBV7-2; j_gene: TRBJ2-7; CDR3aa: CASSYKRDYEQYF
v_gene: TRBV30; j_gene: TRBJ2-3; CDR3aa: CAWSVGEASQYF
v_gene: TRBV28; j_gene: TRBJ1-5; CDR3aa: CASKLLGGYDLDQPQHF
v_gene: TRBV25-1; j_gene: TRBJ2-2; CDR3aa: CASSELGAYTGELFF
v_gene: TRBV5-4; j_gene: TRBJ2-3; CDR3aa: CASSLTGTGDTQYF
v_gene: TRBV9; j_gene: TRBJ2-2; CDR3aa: CASSVVGGGYTGELFF
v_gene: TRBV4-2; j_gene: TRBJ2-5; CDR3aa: CASSRSAGGRETQYF